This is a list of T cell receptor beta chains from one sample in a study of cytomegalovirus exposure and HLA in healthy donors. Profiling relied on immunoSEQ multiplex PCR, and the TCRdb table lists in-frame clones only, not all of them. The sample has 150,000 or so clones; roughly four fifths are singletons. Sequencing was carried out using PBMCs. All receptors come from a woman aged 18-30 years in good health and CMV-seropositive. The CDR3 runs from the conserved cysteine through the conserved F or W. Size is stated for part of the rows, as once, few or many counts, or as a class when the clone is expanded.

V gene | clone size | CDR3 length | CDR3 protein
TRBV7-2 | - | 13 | CASSKQGRDGYTF
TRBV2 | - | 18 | CASSGRWQASGGTDTQYF
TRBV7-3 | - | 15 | CASSWRGGVLETQYF
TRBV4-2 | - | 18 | CASSLPGTSGGVGYEQYF
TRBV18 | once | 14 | CASSGGTGAQPQHF
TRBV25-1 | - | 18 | CASHTSGGAPSSYNEQFF
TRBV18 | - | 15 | CASSPPDRGLSPLHF
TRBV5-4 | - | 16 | CASSSGQGRPQETQYF
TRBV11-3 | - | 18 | CASSSGTSGGAGAETQYF
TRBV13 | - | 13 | CASSLRGRDTQYF
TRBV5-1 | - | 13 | CASQKEPNTEAFF
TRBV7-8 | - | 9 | CASGAEQYF
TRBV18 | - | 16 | CASSPGSGGVRETQYF
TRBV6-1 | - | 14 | CASSPGPGSGGYTF
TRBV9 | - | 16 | CASSPASGLAVGTQYF
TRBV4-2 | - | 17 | CASSQDGRLAVSYEQYF
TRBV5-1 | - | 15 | CASSLIRGTNEKLFF